Listed here is a single TCR beta chain. These data belong to a study of CD8 T cells in Susac syndrome. Study information: Patients with Susac syndrome were, at the time of blood collection, therapy-naive, maintained on corticosteroids, or maintained on intravenous immunoglobulin alone.

CDR3 size: 14 residues. CDR1 and CDR2 from the germline V gene are KGHSH and LQKENI. Trimming cost V 0 bases and J 4 bases; bases outside gene matches: 2. Diagnostic criteria for definite or probable disease, in their recently defined form, were met by the patients with Susac syndrome. Reverse transcription of 0.5 to 1 ug RNA was performed with random hexamers. TCRdb fed the immunoSEQ multiplex PCR reads into MiXCR, producing one record per CDR3 protein. The sample lists roughly 110,000 distinct CDR3 sequences, 94% seen once, with about 0.42% in the top ten. The gene calls are TRBV18 and TRBJ2-5; 7 bases are shared with TRBD2. Input material: CD8+ T cells from PBMCs. The sequence was collected from a human donor with Susac syndrome. CDR3 sequence reads: CASSPPSGVETQYF. The CDR3 bases are TGTGCCAGCTCACCACCGAGCGGGGTAGAGACCCAGTACTTC.